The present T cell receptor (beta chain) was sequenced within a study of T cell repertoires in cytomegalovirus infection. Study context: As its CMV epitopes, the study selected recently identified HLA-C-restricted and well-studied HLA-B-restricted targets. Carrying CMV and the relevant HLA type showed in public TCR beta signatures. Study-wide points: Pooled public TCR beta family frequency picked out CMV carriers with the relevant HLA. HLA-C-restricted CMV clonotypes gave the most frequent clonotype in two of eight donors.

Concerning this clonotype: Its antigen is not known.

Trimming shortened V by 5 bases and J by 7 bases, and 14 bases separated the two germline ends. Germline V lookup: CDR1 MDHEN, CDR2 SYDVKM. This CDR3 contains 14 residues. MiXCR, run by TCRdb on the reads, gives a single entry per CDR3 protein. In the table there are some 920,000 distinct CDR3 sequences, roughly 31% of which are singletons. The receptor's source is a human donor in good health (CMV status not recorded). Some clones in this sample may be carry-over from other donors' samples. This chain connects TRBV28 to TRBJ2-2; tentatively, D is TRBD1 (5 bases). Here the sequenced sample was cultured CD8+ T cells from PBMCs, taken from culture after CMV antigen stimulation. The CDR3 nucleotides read TGTGCCAGCAGTCCGACAGCCCCGTTCGGGGAGCTGTTTTTT. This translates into CASSPTAPFGELFF.